Below, one TCR beta chain is given with its context. This sample stems from a study of OX40 agonist ivuxolimab in advanced cancers. Study overall: Participants averaged 60 years of age (range about 23 to 79) and were about 85% male.

The CDR3 consists of 15 residues. The germline V gene has CDR1 SNHLY and CDR2 FYNNEI. Between the trimmed V and J ends, which lost 5 bases and 4 bases, there was a span of 18 bases. The data were produced by immunoSEQ multiplex PCR, yet TCRdb's version contains in-frame clones alone and is incomplete. The data hold 35,000 to 50,000 clones, with around 89% observed a single time. This receptor was identified in an adult with an advanced solid tumor such as melanoma, head and neck, liver or kidney cancer. The rearrangement uses TRBV2 and TRBJ2-7; D unresolved. Sequences were derived from CD4+ or CD8+ T cells sorted from blood, sampled in a trial of the OX40 agonist ivuxolimab. CDR3 sequence (DNA): TGTGCCAGCAGTCCCGGGCCTCCGGGCGTGTACGAGCAGTACTTC. Its protein is CASSPGPPGVYEQYF.